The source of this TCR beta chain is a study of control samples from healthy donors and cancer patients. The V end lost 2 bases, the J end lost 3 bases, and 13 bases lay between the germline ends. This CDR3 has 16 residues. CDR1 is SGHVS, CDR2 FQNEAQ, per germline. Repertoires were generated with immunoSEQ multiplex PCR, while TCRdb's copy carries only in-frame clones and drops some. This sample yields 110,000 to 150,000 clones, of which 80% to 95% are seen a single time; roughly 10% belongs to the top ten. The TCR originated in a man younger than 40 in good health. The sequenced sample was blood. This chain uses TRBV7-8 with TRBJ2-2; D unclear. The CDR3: CASSLLRGVYTGELFF. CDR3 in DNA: TGTGCCAGCAGCTTATTACGTGGGGTCTACACCGGGGAGCTGTTTTTT.